The rows below give T cell receptor beta chains drawn from one sample of a study of blood T cells in healthy people across ages. TCRdb called the 5' RACE reads again in MiXCR, with one record for every CDR3 protein. Among just under 550,000 distinct CDR3 sequences, about 25% were seen once, and the ten largest hold 8.7%. The sample was also linked to a second study, of T cells of mothers and their children.

Material for sequencing was blood. The receptors derive from a boy between 5 and 17 years old in good health. Each CDR3 is given with its conserved first and last residue. Fields, in order: J gene, V gene, D gene, clone size, CDR3 DNA, CDR3 protein. D genes are given only for firm matches. Not every row has a clone size; where given, it reads once, few, many or a size class.

TRBJ2-7	TRBV25-1	NA	few	TGTGCCAGCAGTGAGAAAAAACGGAGTTACGAGCAGTACTTC	CASSEKKRSYEQYF
TRBJ1-5	TRBV28	NA	NA	TGTGCCAGCAGTTTATTTAGGGGATCAGGGCAGCCCCAGCATTTT	CASSLFRGSGQPQHF
TRBJ2-4	TRBV5-1	TRBD1	NA	TGCGCCAGCAGCTACGGTGGACAGGGCTTGGCCAAAAACATTCAGTACTTC	CASSYGGQGLAKNIQYF
TRBJ1-1	TRBV29-1	NA	few	TGCAGCGTTGAAGTACCGGGGTCTGCTGAAGCTTTCTTT	CSVEVPGSAEAFF
TRBJ1-1	TRBV11-2	NA	NA	TGTGCCAGCAGCTCCTCACTCCCTATACGGGGGTCTGAAGCTTTCTTT	CASSSSLPIRGSEAFF
TRBJ1-6	TRBV18	NA	few	TGTGCCAGCTCACCACGGGAGGGGCAAAATTCACCCCTCCACTTT	CASSPREGQNSPLHF
TRBJ1-2	TRBV7-9	TRBD1	NA	TGTGCCAGCAGCTCGTACACCGGGACAGGGGCTGGCTACACCTTC	CASSSYTGTGAGYTF
TRBJ2-7	TRBV20-1	TRBD2	NA	TGCAGTGCTACCAGGAGCGGGAGGGTCTACGAGCAGTACTTC	CSATRSGRVYEQYF
TRBJ2-4	TRBV29-1	NA	NA	TGCAGCGTTGAGTCGGGGAATGGACCGTACTTC	CSVESGNGPYF
TRBJ2-1	TRBV4-1	NA	NA	TGCGCCAGCAGCCAAGAGCCATATCTCTCCTACAATGAGCAGTTCTTC	CASSQEPYLSYNEQFF
TRBJ2-1	TRBV28	NA	many	TGTGCCAGCAGTCCCGGGGGAGCTTACAATGAGCAGTTCTTC	CASSPGGAYNEQFF
TRBJ2-3	TRBV28	TRBD1	NA	TGTGCCAGCAGGCGACAGGGCGGAGATACGCAGTATTTT	CASRRQGGDTQYF
TRBJ1-2	TRBV6-5	NA	few	TGTGCCAGCAGTTACGGGATTGAGGGGACTAACTATGGCTACACCTTC	CASSYGIEGTNYGYTF
TRBJ1-2	TRBV5-1	NA	NA	TGCGCCAGCAGCCCCGAGATTGCCTCCTATGGCTACACCTTC	CASSPEIASYGYTF
TRBJ2-7	TRBV7-9	NA	few	TGTGCCAGCAGCGGAAGTTGGGACCACTCCTACGAGCAGTACTTC	CASSGSWDHSYEQYF
TRBJ2-5	TRBV4-2	NA	many	TGTGCCAGCAGCCAGGTCGGGTCAGAGACCCAGTACTTC	CASSQVGSETQYF
TRBJ2-7	TRBV7-2	TRBD2	NA	TGTGCCAGCAGCTTAGAGGGGACTAGCGGGGGCTCCTACGAGCAGTACTTC	CASSLEGTSGGSYEQYF
TRBJ2-1	TRBV9	NA	NA	TGTGCCAGCAGCGTAGTAGGATGGGGGAAATACAATGAGCAGTTCTTC	CASSVVGWGKYNEQFF
TRBJ2-1	TRBV5-1	TRBD2	NA	TGCGCCAGCAGCTCGGGACTAGCGGGAGACTACAATGAGCAGTTCTTC	CASSSGLAGDYNEQFF
TRBJ2-3	TRBV7-9	TRBD2	many	TGTGCCAGCAGCCCCCCCCTACGGGAGGGGTTAGATACGCAGTATTTT	CASSPPLREGLDTQYF
TRBJ1-4	TRBV4-3	NA	NA	TGCGCCAGCAGAGGAGGGACCAGCTTCAATGAAAAACTGTTTTTT	CASRGGTSFNEKLFF
TRBJ2-2	TRBV11-3	TRBD2	few	TGTGCCAGCAGCACCACTGGACTAGCGGGAAGCACCGGGGAGCTGTTTTTT	CASSTTGLAGSTGELFF
TRBJ2-7	TRBV28	NA	few	TGTGCCAGCAGTTCCCAGGACCGGATCTACGAGCAGTACTTC	CASSSQDRIYEQYF
TRBJ1-2	TRBV7-3	NA	few	TGTGCCAGCAGCTTAACGGGCAGTCCTAACTATGGCTACACCTTC	CASSLTGSPNYGYTF
TRBJ1-2	TRBV6-6	NA	NA	TGTGCCAGCAGTTACTCGCCCATTGGGACCGCTTCCTATGGCTACACCTTC	CASSYSPIGTASYGYTF
TRBJ2-2	TRBV25-1	TRBD2	NA	TGTGCCAGTCAAGCGGGAGTGGGAACCGGGGAGCTGTTTTTT	CASQAGVGTGELFF
TRBJ2-3	TRBV24-1	NA	NA	TGTGCCACCAGTGATCCAGGGACGGTAGGCACAGATACGCAGTATTTT	CATSDPGTVGTDTQYF
TRBJ1-1	TRBV6-6	NA	few	TGTGCCAGCAGTTACTCGGGAGGGATGGACACTGAAGCTTTCTTT	CASSYSGGMDTEAFF
TRBJ2-2	TRBV19	NA	few	TGTGCCAGTAACCCGTCCCAAATGGCCGGGGAGCTGTTTTTT	CASNPSQMAGELFF
TRBJ2-7	TRBV28	TRBD1	NA	TGTGCCAGCAGTTCAATGACAGGGGTGGAATACGAGCAGTACTTC	CASSSMTGVEYEQYF
TRBJ2-1	TRBV5-1	NA	NA	TGCGCCAGCAGGGACCGAAACAATGAGCAGTTCTTC	CASRDRNNEQFF
TRBJ2-1	TRBV7-9	NA	NA	TGTGCCAGCAGCCCAAATTGGGATGAGCAGTTCTTC	CASSPNWDEQFF
TRBJ1-2	TRBV28	NA	few	TGTGCCAGCGCCGACAGGTACTATGGCTACACCTTC	CASADRYYGYTF
TRBJ2-7	TRBV29-1	TRBD2	NA	TGCAGCGTCACGCTAGCGGGCTACGAGCAGTACTTC	CSVTLAGYEQYF
TRBJ2-1	TRBV27	TRBD2	NA	TGTGCCAGCAGTTTATCTCAACTAGCGGGGGACAGCTCCTACAATGAGCAGTTCTTC	CASSLSQLAGDSSYNEQFF
TRBJ2-7	TRBV4-1	TRBD1	few	TGCGCCAGCAGCCAGGGACAGGGGACTTCCTACGAGCAGTACTTC	CASSQGQGTSYEQYF
TRBJ1-5	TRBV10-3	NA	NA	TGTGCCATCAGTGAAGGGGGGCTTAGCAATCAGCCCCAGCATTTT	CAISEGGLSNQPQHF
TRBJ2-5	TRBV7-9	NA	NA	TGTGCCAGCAGCTCGGGGAGGACAGGCCTCCAAGAGACCCAGTACTTC	CASSSGRTGLQETQYF
TRBJ2-2	TRBV6-2/TRBV6-3	NA	few	TGTGCCAGCAGTTACGGGCGGGCGAACACCGGGGAGCTGTTTTTT	CASSYGRANTGELFF
TRBJ2-3	TRBV21-1	NA	NA	TGTGCCAGCAGCAAAAATCTAGCGGTTATATACACAGATACGCAGTATTTT	CASSKNLAVIYTDTQYF
TRBJ2-7	TRBV4-1	TRBD2	NA	TGCACCAGCAGCCAAGATAGCGGGGGATCTACCTACGAGCAGTACTTC	CTSSQDSGGSTYEQYF
TRBJ2-3	TRBV10-3	TRBD2	NA	TGTGCCATCAGTGGACTAGCGGGGGACACAGATACGCAGTATTTT	CAISGLAGDTDTQYF
TRBJ2-3	TRBV7-9	NA	NA	TGTGCCAGCAGCTTCCTATCGGATACGCAGTATTTT	CASSFLSDTQYF
TRBJ2-5	TRBV7-9	TRBD1	NA	TGTGCCAGCAGCCTCGGACAGGGAAAAGGGACCCAGTACTTC	CASSLGQGKGTQYF
TRBJ2-6	TRBV27	TRBD1	few	TGTGCCAGCAGCACAACAGGGGCTGGGGCCAACGTCCTGACTTTC	CASSTTGAGANVLTF
TRBJ2-5	TRBV7-2	TRBD2	few	TGTGCCAGCAGCTTGATTAGCGGGGGGCTAGAGACCCAGTACTTC	CASSLISGGLETQYF
TRBJ2-1	TRBV9	TRBD2	NA	TGTGCCAGCAGCGTAGTATCTAGCGGTGGATCCAATGAGCAGTTCTTC	CASSVVSSGGSNEQFF
TRBJ1-4	TRBV4-2	TRBD1	NA	TGTGCCAGCAGCCCTATGGGACAGGGACCTCCAACTAATGAAAAACTGTTTTTT	CASSPMGQGPPTNEKLFF
TRBJ1-1	TRBV6-6	NA	NA	TGTGCCAGCAGTCTAACGGAGGCTAACACTGAAGCTTTCTTT	CASSLTEANTEAFF
TRBJ2-1	TRBV27	NA	few	TGTGCCAGCAGTTTCAGGGAAAGGGGATACAATGAGCAGTTCTTC	CASSFRERGYNEQFF
TRBJ2-2	TRBV6-2/TRBV6-3	NA	few	TGTGCCAGCAGTTACCCCAGCCGGAACACCGGGGAGCTGTTTTTT	CASSYPSRNTGELFF
TRBJ1-1	TRBV29-1	NA	few	TGCAGCGTGTCGGGACTGATGAACACTGAAGCTTTCTTT	CSVSGLMNTEAFF
TRBJ2-7	TRBV28	TRBD1	many	TGTGCCAGCAGTCGGGACAGCCCCTACGAGCAGTACTTC	CASSRDSPYEQYF
TRBJ2-7	TRBV7-2	NA	NA	TGTGCCAGCAGCTCCAGGACAGAACGAGTCGAGCAGTACTTC	CASSSRTERVEQYF
TRBJ2-5	TRBV7-9	TRBD1	NA	TGTGCCAGCAGCTTGCACATTACGGACAGGAAAGAGACCCAGTACTTC	CASSLHITDRKETQYF